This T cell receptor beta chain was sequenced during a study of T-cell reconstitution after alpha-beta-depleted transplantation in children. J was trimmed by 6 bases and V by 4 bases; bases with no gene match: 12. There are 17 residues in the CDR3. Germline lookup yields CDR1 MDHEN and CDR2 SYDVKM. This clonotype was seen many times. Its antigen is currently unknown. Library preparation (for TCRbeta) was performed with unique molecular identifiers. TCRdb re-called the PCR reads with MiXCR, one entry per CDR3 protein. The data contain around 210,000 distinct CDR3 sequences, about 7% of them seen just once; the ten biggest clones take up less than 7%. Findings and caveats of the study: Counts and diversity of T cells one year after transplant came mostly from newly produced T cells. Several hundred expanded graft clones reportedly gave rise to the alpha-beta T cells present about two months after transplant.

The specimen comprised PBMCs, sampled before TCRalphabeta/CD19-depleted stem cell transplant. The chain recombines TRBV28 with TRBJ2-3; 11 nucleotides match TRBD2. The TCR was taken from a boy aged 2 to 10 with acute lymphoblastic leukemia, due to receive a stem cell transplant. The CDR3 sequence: CASSSPDQTSGMDTQYF. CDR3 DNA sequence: TGTGCCAGCAGTTCCCCAGACCAGACTAGCGGGATGGATACGCAGTATTTT.